This T cell receptor beta chain was captured in a study of CD8 T cells in ankylosing spondylitis (dated by TCRdb to about 2017). In the study overall: The study set out to find disease-linked TCR variants by profiling T cell receptor beta repertoires in ankylosing spondylitis patients and healthy donors. In total, the full study cohort was made up of approximately 99 healthy donors and 25 ankylosing spondylitis patients. Peripheral blood was sampled, and synovial fluid was additionally collected from ankylosing spondylitis patients.

Sequencing was carried out with an Illumina HiSeq 2500. Quantitative 5'-RACE with molecular barcodes was the method used to prepare the TCR beta libraries. In the paper's pipeline: To identify disease-linked TCR variants, a new computational method was used, one built on a probabilistic model of VDJ rearrangement. TCRdb redid the processing of the public reads, applying fastp at Q25 and MiXCR, and retained in-frame beta chains. Each CDR3 protein appears once, grouped with its most common genes and DNA. These V and J calls originate from TCRdb's pipeline instead of the authors' own analysis. This sample is represented by 700,000 to 850,000 distinct CDR3 sequences; 12% of them were singletons. The ten largest make up roughly 0.51% of the sample. This clonotype showed up just once. Its specific antigen is unknown. No base qualities exist here, and no much larger clone lies one base off it. Support from one read is weak.

The trim is 3 bases for V and 2 bases for J, with a gap of 12 bases between the germline ends. From cysteine to phenylalanine, the CDR3 is 15 amino acids long. The entry retains the CDR3 DNA only, 45 bases that are in frame from base 1. CDR1 SGHTS and CDR2 YDEGEE were looked up in the germline V gene. What the research found in general, with its limitations: The disease-linked clones were reported to be significantly enriched in matched synovial fluid samples from ankylosing spondylitis patients. Some motif variants were previously reported in synovial fluid and blood of reactive arthritis patients, suggesting common disease-initiation mechanisms. A TCR beta motif of several highly homologous amino acid variants appeared characteristic of blood from ankylosing spondylitis patients. A CD8+ phenotype was shown by the disease-linked clones, which were found at relatively low frequencies in peripheral blood.

Material for sequencing was blood, either unsorted or a sorted T cell fraction (not recorded which). In this chain, TRBV5-8 is recombined with TRBJ2-4; tentative D gene TRBD2, with 5 bases matching. The sequence was obtained from a male donor with ankylosing spondylitis. This receptor carries the CDR3 CASSYLGVTKNIQYF. The sequenced DNA: TGTGCCAGCAGCTACCTCGGGGTTACCAAAAACATTCAGTACTTC.